This T cell receptor beta chain was retrieved from a study of blood T cell repertoires in COVID-19. On the study more broadly: The United States, Italy and Spain supplied acute and convalescent COVID-19 samples. Nucleic acid was either cDNA or gDNA, and it came from T cells, B-cell-depleted T cells, or PBMCs.

The CDR3 sequence is 15 residues long. Unmatched junction bases numbered 7, after V lost 8 bases and J lost 8 bases. Germline CDR1 reads MDHEN; CDR2 reads SYDVKM. As processed by the authors: Estimated nucleated cell counts came from reference gene primer amplification. Some clones are missing from TCRdb's copy, which holds only in-frame ones; the method was immunoSEQ multiplex PCR. The DNA gave D and trimming, while V, J and clone size come from that table. The top ten clones hold about 11% of a sample with 250,000 to 300,000 clones, about 88% of them seen once. During active infection, Seattle patients enrolled and were then monitored through disease.

This chain uses TRBV28 with TRBJ1-6, with 12 bases lining up with TRBD1. The sequenced material came from peripheral blood. The TCR sequence derives from a woman in her twenties or thirties with COVID-19, enrolled during active disease. In DNA, the CDR3 is TGTGCCAGCCTAAGGGGACAGGGGGCCCATTCACCCCTCCACTTT. This gives the protein CASLRGQGAHSPLHF.